Below, 32 T cell receptor beta chains from the same sample are listed, as sequenced in a study of OX40 agonist ivuxolimab in advanced cancers. Clones were read by immunoSEQ multiplex PCR, and TCRdb kept only the in-frame ones, dropping some. The repertoire includes about 69,000 clones, around 80% of them detected once, and approximately 2.1% sits in the top ten. The sample was CD4+ or CD8+ T cells sorted from blood, taken in a trial of the OX40 agonist ivuxolimab. The receptors originated from an adult with an advanced solid tumor such as melanoma, head and neck, liver or kidney cancer.

The V and J genes are TRBV21-1 and TRBJ1-6; the table's D call TRBD1 went unverified against the DNA. TRBV21-1 is classified as a pseudogene. The CDR3 length is 15 residues. CDR3 in DNA: TGTGCCAGCAGCAAACAGGGCTCCTATAATTCACCCCTCCACTTT. It translates to CASSKQGSYNSPLHF.

The chain couples TRBV29-1 to TRBJ2-1, with a tentative D call TRBD2 (5 bases). The CDR3 is 11 amino acids. V lost 4 bases to trimming and J lost 8 bases, with 9 bases between them. Germline assignment: CDR1 SQVTM and CDR2 ANQGSEA. The chain's CDR3 is CSVARSDEQFF. The CDR3 region has the DNA TGCAGCGTTGCCCGTAGCGATGAGCAGTTCTTC.

In DNA form, the CDR3 reads TGTGCCAGCAGTGAATTCGGGGGGGGCCTCCCGGAGACCCAGTACTTC. This sequence encodes CASSEFGGGLPETQYF. This chain joins TRBV25-1 and TRBJ2-5, with 8 bases lining up with TRBD2. The CDR3 is 16 residues long. Unmatched junction bases numbered 9, after V lost 1 base and J lost 5 bases. The germline V gene encodes CDR1 MGHDK and CDR2 SYGVNS.

The CDR3 nucleotides read TGTGCCAGCCGTCGCTTAGGGGACCGCTATCTTGGAAACACCATATATTTT. Its protein is CASRRLGDRYLGNTIYF. V usage is TRBV18 and J usage is TRBJ1-3, with TRBD1 as a possible D gene (5 bases). CDR3 length: 17 residues. The germline CDR1 and CDR2 sequences are KGHSH and LQKENI. With 8 bases removed from V and 3 bases from J, the gap between germline ends came to 23 bases.

The chain recombines TRBV10-2 with TRBJ2-2, with D perhaps assigned TRBD1 or TRBD2 (5 bases each). Germline CDR1 reads WSHSY; CDR2 reads SAAADI. The V end was cut by 8 bases, the J end by 4 bases, with 14 bases between. This CDR3 is 14 amino acids long. CDR3: CASRGTTFTGELFF. CDR3 DNA sequence: TGCGCCAGCCGTGGGACCACTTTCACCGGGGAGCTGTTTTTT.

The chain links TRBV4-1 to TRBJ1-5; D unresolved. The CDR3 is made up of 15 amino acids. Trimming removed 0 bases at V and 4 bases at J, with 10 bases between. The V gene's germline CDR1 is MGHRA and CDR2 YSYEKL. The CDR3 DNA is TGCGCCAGCAGCCAAGAGATGACACTTAATCAGCCCCAGCATTTT. Residues: CASSQEMTLNQPQHF.

The chain employs TRBV10-3 and TRBJ2-5; no firm D call. Trimming shortened V by 3 bases and J by 2 bases, and 7 bases separated the two germline ends. This CDR3 contains 13 residues. CDR1 is ENHRY, CDR2 SYGVKD, per germline. The CDR3 protein is CAISDPVQETQYF. CDR3 nucleotide sequence: TGTGCCATCAGTGACCCGGTACAAGAGACCCAGTACTTC.

The V gene is TRBV5-1, the J gene TRBJ2-1; possibly TRBD2 for D (5 bases). V was pared by 5 bases and J by 9 bases, with 21 bases between. From germline, CDR1 is SGHRS and CDR2 YFSETQ. This CDR3 comprises 15 residues. CDR3 region: CASSSKTGNTIEQFF. CDR3 in DNA: TGCGCCAGCAGTTCGAAAACCGGGAATACCATTGAGCAGTTCTTC.

The CDR3: CASTPPSTDTQYF. The DNA of the CDR3 is TGTGCCAGCACTCCACCGAGCACAGATACGCAGTATTTT. This chain joins TRBV6-6 and TRBJ2-3; no reliable D call. The CDR3 totals 13 residues. Trimming took 7 bases from V and 0 from J, leaving 8 bases between them. Germline values: CDR1 MNHNY, CDR2 SVGAGI (reference sequence).

This clone showed up just once. The chain recombines TRBV6-1 with TRBJ2-7; 8 bases match TRBD2. The CDR3 sequence is 13 residues long. Trimming cost V 6 bases and J 1 base; bases outside gene matches: 2. CDR1 and CDR2 (germline): MNHNS, SASEGT. The CDR3 region is CASSRGGSYEQYF. In nucleotides, the CDR3 is TGTGCCAGCAGCCGCGGGGGGTCCTACGAGCAGTACTTC.

The rearrangement links TRBV5-1 to TRBJ2-5; D is unresolved. Germline V gives CDR1 SGHRS, CDR2 YFSETQ. V was clipped by 3 bases and J by 5 bases, with 14 bases between them. The CDR3 is 14 amino acids. CDR3 sequence: CASSSGGGSETQYF. In nucleotides, the CDR3 is TGCGCCAGCAGCTCCGGCGGCGGCTCCGAGACCCAGTACTTC.

V and J are TRBV29-1 and TRBJ2-1; D unclear. The V end was cut by 6 bases, the J end by 4 bases, with 10 bases between. Germline V gene data show CDR1 as SQVTM and CDR2 as ANQGSEA. The CDR3 contains 12 residues. The CDR3 is CSVRSGYNEQFF. Written as DNA, the CDR3 is TGCAGCGTCCGATCTGGGTACAATGAGCAGTTCTTC.

The V gene is TRBV11-2, the J gene TRBJ2-1, with D perhaps TRBD1 (6 bases). The CDR3 has 12 residues. CDR1 and CDR2 (germline): SGHAT, FQNNGV. V lost 3 bases and J lost 12, with 12 bases in between. CDR3 coding DNA: TGTGCCAGCAGCTTGCAGGGGTGGGGGCAGTTCTTC. Amino acid sequence: CASSLQGWGQFF.

This clone was observed a few times. CDR3 in amino acids: CAWGVNYGYTF. The CDR3 DNA reads TGTGCCTGGGGAGTTAACTATGGCTACACCTTC. The chain uses TRBV30 and TRBJ1-2; the D is unclear. Germline V CDR1 and CDR2: GTSNPN, SVGIG (reference sequence). There are 11 residues in the CDR3. V shed 5 bases and J shed 1 base, with 5 bases lying between them.

The chain links TRBV6-4 to TRBJ2-3, with 7 bases lining up with TRBD1. The CDR3 loop spans 14 amino acids. With 3 bases clipped from V and 3 bases from J, the junction kept 3 bases outside the gene matches. Germline V gives CDR1 MRHNA, CDR2 SNTAGT. The CDR3 protein is CASSERGQTDTQYF. The CDR3 DNA reads as TGTGCCAGCAGTGAGAGGGGGCAAACAGATACGCAGTATTTT.

This clone came up once. This chain links TRBV19 with TRBJ2-3; 11 bases line up with TRBD2. CDR3 size: 17 residues. The junction had 7 bases not matched to a gene; V was cut back by 5 bases and J by 0 bases. Germline CDR1 LNHDA, CDR2 SQIVND (reference sequence). CDR3 in amino acids: CASSVELAGGSTDTQYF. Here the CDR3 DNA reads TGTGCCAGTAGTGTCGAGTTAGCGGGAGGGAGCACAGATACGCAGTATTTT.

The chain uses TRBV5-1 and TRBJ1-2, with D perhaps TRBD1 (6 bases). The CDR3 runs to 15 residues. Between the trimmed V and J ends, which lost 4 bases and 7 bases, there was a span of 20 bases. CDR1 and CDR2 from the germline V gene are SGHRS and YFSETQ. CDR3 loop: CASSPHRAVVGGYTF. The CDR3 coding sequence is TGCGCCAGCAGCCCTCACAGGGCCGTGGTGGGTGGCTACACCTTC.

This clone was recorded a few times. This chain uses TRBV7-9 with TRBJ2-3, with TRBD2 matching over 10 bases. The CDR3 is 16 amino acids. The V gene end was trimmed by 3 bases and the J gene end by 7 bases; junction bases not matched to a gene: 10. Germline loops: CDR1 SEHNR, CDR2 FQNEAQ (reference sequence). The CDR3 DNA sequence: TGTGCCAGCAGCTTCAGGGCTAGCGGGAGTAAAAATACGCAGTATTTT. Amino acids: CASSFRASGSKNTQYF.

The V and J genes are TRBV29-1 and TRBJ2-3; possibly TRBD2 for D (6 bases). Germline loops: CDR1 SQVTM, CDR2 ANQGSEA. The germline V and J ends were trimmed by 7 bases and 2 bases, with 10 bases remaining between them. This CDR3 is built from 12 residues. The CDR3: CSGDSNTDTQYF. CDR3 in DNA: TGCAGCGGGGACTCGAACACAGATACGCAGTATTTT.

The J gene is TRBJ1-5, the V gene TRBV6-1, with no clear D. The V gene's germline CDR1 is MNHNS and CDR2 SASEGT. The V end was cut by 10 bases, the J end by 2 bases, with 15 bases between. There are 14 residues in the CDR3. In DNA form, the CDR3 reads TGTGCCACCTTGCGCCCTGGGGGCAATCAGCCCCAGCATTTT. It translates to CATLRPGGNQPQHF.

This chain links TRBV30 with TRBJ1-1; tentatively, D is TRBD1 (5 bases). The CDR3 is 19 residues long. The germline CDR1 and CDR2 sequences are GTSNPN and SVGIG (reference sequence). The germline V and J ends were trimmed by 2 bases and 0 bases, with 25 bases remaining between them. CDR3 residues: CAWSPIKTIKTDLNTEAFF. CDR3 nucleotides: TGTGCCTGGAGTCCAATCAAAACGATAAAGACAGACCTGAACACTGAAGCTTTCTTT.

This clone has just a few counts. This rearrangement joins TRBV7-2 to TRBJ2-1; no definite D call. Deletions cut 5 bases from V and 3 bases from J, with 11 bases between. This CDR3 contains 14 residues. Germline assignment: CDR1 SGHTA and CDR2 FQGNSA. The CDR3 coding sequence is TGTGCCAGCAGCCCCCCCCGAGTCTACAATGAGCAGTTCTTC. As protein: CASSPPRVYNEQFF.

The rearrangement uses TRBV30 and TRBJ2-1, with 8 bases aligning to TRBD2. Per germline, CDR1 GTSNPN and CDR2 SVGIG (reference sequence). After removal of 7 bases from V and 7 bases from J, the junction contained 18 bases not matched to a gene. There are 16 residues in the CDR3. CDR3 nucleotides: TGTGCCTACCGGTCAAGCGGGGGAACCGGCGGGAATGAGCAGTTCTTC. Translation: CAYRSSGGTGGNEQFF.

The V gene is TRBV29-1, the J gene TRBJ2-5; D is perhaps TRBD2 (7 bases). V lost 4 bases, J lost 7 bases, and 16 bases lay in between. The CDR3 consists of 13 residues. Germline values: CDR1 SQVTM, CDR2 ANQGSEA. This CDR3 is CSVGGIGGGTQYF. CDR3 DNA sequence: TGCAGCGTTGGAGGAATAGGGGGGGGGACCCAGTACTTC.

The J gene is TRBJ2-7, the V gene TRBV5-1, with 10 positions matching TRBD2. Trimming took 4 bases from V and 5 from J; bases not matched to a gene: 9. CDR1 SGHRS and CDR2 YFSETQ come from the germline V gene. This CDR3 comprises 15 residues. The CDR3 here is CASSRGASGRNEQYF. CDR3 bases: TGCGCCAGCAGCCGCGGGGCTAGCGGGAGAAACGAGCAGTACTTC.

This clone was seen once. The chain links TRBV4-2 to TRBJ1-4; the D gene is possibly TRBD1 (5 bases). The CDR3 covers 16 residues. Trimming pared 5 bases from V and 2 bases from J, leaving 15 bases between. Germline CDR1 and CDR2: LGHNA and YNFKEQ. CDR3 in DNA: TGTGCCAGCAGCGGGGCTTCGTTGGCCACTAATGAAAAACTGTTTTTT. The encoded protein is CASSGASLATNEKLFF.

The chain recombines TRBV12-5 with TRBJ2-5, with a weak D call TRBD2 (5 bases). V lost 5 bases and J lost 2, with 9 bases in between. The CDR3 has 13 residues. Looked up from germline, CDR1 is LGHNT and CDR2 is FRNRAP. This CDR3 reads CASGDGVQETQYF. The DNA for the CDR3 is TGTGCTAGTGGTGACGGGGTACAAGAGACCCAGTACTTC.

Points on this clone: No DNA is shown, since the ends of the CDR3 on it are uncertain; the CDR3 is the one TCRdb lists. The chain is built from TRBV21-1 and TRBJ2-6; the D segment call TRBD1 is taken from the table without a DNA check. TRBV21-1 is listed as a pseudogene. Including both end residues, the CDR3 is 18 amino acids long. The CDR3: CASSKGPRVGSGANVLTF.

V usage is TRBV19 and J usage is TRBJ1-2, with 10 nucleotides matching TRBD1. V dropped 6 bases and J dropped 3; count of bases not matched to a gene: 1. The CDR3 is 13 residues long. The germline CDR1 and CDR2 sequences are LNHDA and SQIVND (reference sequence). CDR3 DNA sequence: TGTGCCAGTAGGGGGACAGGGGACTATGGCTACACCTTC. Residues: CASRGTGDYGYTF.

V and J are TRBV4-1 and TRBJ2-5; 8 nucleotides agree with TRBD2. The germline V gene has CDR1 MGHRA and CDR2 YSYEKL. The CDR3 is 21 residues long. Trimming removed 3 bases from V and 5 bases from J; junction bases left unmatched: 26. The CDR3 DNA follows: TGCGCCAGCAGCCACAACCTGATACGGACCGGGACTAGGAGTTATGCGGAGACCCAGTACTTC. Translation: CASSHNLIRTGTRSYAETQYF.

This clone was seen more than once but under ten times. This sequence joins TRBV19 and TRBJ2-5; 11 nucleotides line up with TRBD1. The V gene end was trimmed by 10 bases and the J gene end by 3 bases; junction bases not matched to a gene: 7. The CDR3 extends over 14 amino acids. Germline CDR1 reads LNHDA; CDR2 reads SQIVND (reference sequence). CDR3 bases: TGTGCCACCCGGGACAGGGGGAGAGAAGAGACCCAGTACTTC. Encoded protein: CATRDRGREETQYF.

The chain uses TRBV10-2 and TRBJ2-5, with 9 nucleotides matching TRBD2. The CDR3 contains 15 residues. Germline-derived CDR1 and CDR2 are WSHSY and SAAADI. V was clipped by 3 bases and J by 4 bases; unmatched bases: 6. CDR3 amino acids: CASSDSGRRGETQYF. DNA for the CDR3: TGCGCCAGCAGTGATAGCGGGAGAAGGGGAGAGACCCAGTACTTC.